The present TCR beta chain was sequenced within a study of CD8 T cells in Susac syndrome. The RNA input was about 0.45 to 1 ug, and it was reverse transcribed with random hexamers. immunoSEQ multiplex PCR amplified TCR beta CDR3 across 54 Vbeta, 13 Jbeta. Each CDR3 protein is one row after TCRdb ran MiXCR on the immunoSEQ multiplex PCR reads. This table has 300,000 to 350,000 distinct CDR3 sequences, about 91% appearing once. The germline V gene has CDR1 MNHEY and CDR2 SVGEGT. V shed 6 bases and J 5 bases; nucleotides not matched to a gene: 23. This CDR3 has 20 residues. This clonotype was counted a single time. Peripheral blood CD8+ and CD4+ T cells were profiled by TCR beta sequencing. Included as multiple sclerosis controls were treatment-naive patients who had stable or active relapsing-remitting disease. TEMRA cells were FACS-enriched, unlike CD8+ and CD4+ T cells, which were negatively isolated.

The origin of this receptor is a human donor with multiple sclerosis. The specimen was CD4+ T cells from PBMCs. The genes are TRBV6-2 or TRBV6-3 and TRBJ2-3, with 10 positions matching TRBD2. CDR3 in amino acids: CASSRNPASGRRGHGDTQYF. CDR3 sequence (DNA): TGTGCCAGCAGCCGCAACCCGGCTAGCGGGAGACGGGGACACGGAGATACGCAGTATTTT.